The source of this TCR beta chain is a study of shared clonotypes between healthy human individuals. In the study overall: The donors, a couple of women and a few men, were aged 18 to 49. General study points: Clonotype sharing among donors was thought likely to change with sequencing depth. When naive CD4 clonotypes were compared across several donors, approximately 5% were shared.

This CDR3 is 13 amino acids long. Trimming removed 3 bases at V and 5 bases at J, with 11 bases between. Per the germline V gene, CDR1 is KGHSH and CDR2 is LQKENI. For this clone: Antigen: not known.

Using immunoSEQ multiplex PCR, the repertoire was profiled, and TCRdb retains in-frame clones only, with some absent. This sample has 2 million to 3 million clones, with more than 80% found just once. The TCR originated in a man aged 18 to 29 in good health. The sequenced sample was naive CD4+ T cells sorted from blood. Subset specified: CD45RA+ positively selected. The chain is built from TRBV18 and TRBJ2-7, with a tentative D call TRBD2 (5 bases). DNA for the CDR3: TGTGCCAGCTCACCTCGGACTGTGGACGAGCAGTACTTC. It codes for CASSPRTVDEQYF. Variable domain in full (rest from reference TRBV18 and TRBJ2-7): NAGVMQNPRHLVRRRGQEARLRCSPMKGHSHVYWYRQLPEEGLKFMVYLQKENIIDESGMPKERFSAEFPKEGPSILRIQQVVRGDSAAYFCASSPRTVDEQYFGPGTRLTVT.